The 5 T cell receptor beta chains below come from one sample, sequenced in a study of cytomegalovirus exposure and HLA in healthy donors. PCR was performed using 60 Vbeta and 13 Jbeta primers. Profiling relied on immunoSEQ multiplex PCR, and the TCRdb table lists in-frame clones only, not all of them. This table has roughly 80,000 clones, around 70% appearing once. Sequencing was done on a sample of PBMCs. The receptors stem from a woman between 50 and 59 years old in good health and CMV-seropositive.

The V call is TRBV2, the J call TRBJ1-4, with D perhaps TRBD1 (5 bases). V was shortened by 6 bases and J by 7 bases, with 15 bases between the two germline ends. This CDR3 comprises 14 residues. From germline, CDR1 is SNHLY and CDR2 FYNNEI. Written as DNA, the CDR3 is TGTGCCAGCAGGCAGACAGCTACGGGTGAAAAACTGTTTTTT. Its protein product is CASRQTATGEKLFF. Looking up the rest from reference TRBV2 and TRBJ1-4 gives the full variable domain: EPEVTQTPSHQVTQMGQEVILRCVPISNHLYFYWYRQILGQKVEFLVSFYNNEISEKSEIFDDQFSVERPDGSNFTLKIRSTKLEDSAMYFCASRQTATGEKLFFGSGTQLSVL.

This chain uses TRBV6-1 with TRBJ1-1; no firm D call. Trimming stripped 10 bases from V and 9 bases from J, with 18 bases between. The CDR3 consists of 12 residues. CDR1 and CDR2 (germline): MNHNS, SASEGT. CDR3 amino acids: CATLPERLKAFF. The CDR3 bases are TGTGCCACGTTGCCCGAGAGACTAAAAGCTTTCTTT.

The DNA for the CDR3 is TGTGCCAGCAGTTACTCCGGACAGGGAGGAAACATTCAGTACTTC. It translates to CASSYSGQGGNIQYF. The J gene is TRBJ2-4, the V gene TRBV6-5, with TRBD1 matching 8 bases. J was trimmed by 6 bases and V by 0 bases; bases with no gene match: 4. The CDR3 is 15 amino acids. Germline loops: CDR1 MNHEY, CDR2 SVGAGI.

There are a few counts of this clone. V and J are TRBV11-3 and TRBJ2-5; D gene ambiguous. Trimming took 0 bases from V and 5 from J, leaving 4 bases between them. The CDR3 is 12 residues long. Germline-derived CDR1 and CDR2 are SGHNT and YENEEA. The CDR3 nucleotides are TGTGCCAGCAGCTTAGATCTTGAGACCCAGTACTTC. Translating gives CASSLDLETQYF.

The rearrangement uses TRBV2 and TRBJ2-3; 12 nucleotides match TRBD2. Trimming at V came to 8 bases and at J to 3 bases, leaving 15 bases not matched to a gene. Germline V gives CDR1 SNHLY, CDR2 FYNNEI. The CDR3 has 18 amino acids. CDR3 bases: TGTGCCAGCTCTCTCAGACGGACTAGCGGGGCGGGGACAGATACGCAGTATTTT. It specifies CASSLRRTSGAGTDTQYF.